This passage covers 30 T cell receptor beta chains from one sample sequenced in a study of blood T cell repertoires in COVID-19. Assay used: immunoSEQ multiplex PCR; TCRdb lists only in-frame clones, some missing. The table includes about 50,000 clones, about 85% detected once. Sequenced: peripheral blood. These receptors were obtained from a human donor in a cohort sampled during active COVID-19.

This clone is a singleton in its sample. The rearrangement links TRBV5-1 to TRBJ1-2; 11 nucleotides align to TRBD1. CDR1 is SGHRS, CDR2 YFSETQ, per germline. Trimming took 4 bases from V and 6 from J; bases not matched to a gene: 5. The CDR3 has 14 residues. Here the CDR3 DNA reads TGCGCCAGCAGCCTACCGGGACAGGGGGATGGCTACACCTTC. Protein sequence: CASSLPGQGDGYTF.

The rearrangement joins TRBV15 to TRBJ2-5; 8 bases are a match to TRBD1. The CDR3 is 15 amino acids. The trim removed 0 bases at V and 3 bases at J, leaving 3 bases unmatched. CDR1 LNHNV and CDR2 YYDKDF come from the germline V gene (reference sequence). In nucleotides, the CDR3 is TGTGCCACCAGCAGAGATCAGGGGGCGGAAGAGACCCAGTACTTC. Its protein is CATSRDQGAEETQYF.

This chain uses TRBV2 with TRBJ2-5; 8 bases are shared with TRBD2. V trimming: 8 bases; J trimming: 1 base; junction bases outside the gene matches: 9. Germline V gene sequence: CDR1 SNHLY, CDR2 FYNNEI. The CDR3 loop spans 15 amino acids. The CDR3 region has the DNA TGTGCCAGCTTCTCCGGGCGGGGGGTCCAAGAGACCCAGTACTTC. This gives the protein CASFSGRGVQETQYF. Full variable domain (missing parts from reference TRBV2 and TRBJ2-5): EPEVTQTPSHQVTQMGQEVILRCVPISNHLYFYWYRQILGQKVEFLVSFYNNEISEKSEIFDDQFSVERPDGSNFTLKIRSTKLEDSAMYFCASFSGRGVQETQYFGPGTRLLVL.

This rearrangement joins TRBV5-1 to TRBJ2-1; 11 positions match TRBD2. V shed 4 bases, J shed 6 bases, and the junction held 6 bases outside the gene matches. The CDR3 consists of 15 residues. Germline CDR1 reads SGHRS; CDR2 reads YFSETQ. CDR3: CASSKGLAGSNEQFF. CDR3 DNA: TGCGCCAGCAGCAAAGGACTAGCGGGTTCCAATGAGCAGTTCTTC.

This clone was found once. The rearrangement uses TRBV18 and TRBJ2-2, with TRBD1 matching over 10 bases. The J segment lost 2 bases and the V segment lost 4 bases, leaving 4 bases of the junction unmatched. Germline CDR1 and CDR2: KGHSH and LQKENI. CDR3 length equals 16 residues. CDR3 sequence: CASSLTGGPNTGELFF. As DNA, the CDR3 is TGTGCCAGCTCACTGACAGGGGGCCCTAACACCGGGGAGCTGTTTTTT.

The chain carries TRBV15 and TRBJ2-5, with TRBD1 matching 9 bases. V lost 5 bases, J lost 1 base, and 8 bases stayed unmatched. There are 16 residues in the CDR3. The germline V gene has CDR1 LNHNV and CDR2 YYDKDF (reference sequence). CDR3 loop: CATSLTGTGSQETQYF. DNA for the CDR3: TGTGCCACCAGCCTAACCGGGACAGGGTCCCAAGAGACCCAGTACTTC.

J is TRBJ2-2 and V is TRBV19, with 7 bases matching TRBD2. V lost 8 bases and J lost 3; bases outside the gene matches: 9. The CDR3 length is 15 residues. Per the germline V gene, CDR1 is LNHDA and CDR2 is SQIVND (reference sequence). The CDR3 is CASRSAGVHTGELFF. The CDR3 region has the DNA TGTGCCAGTCGGTCCGCGGGAGTGCACACCGGGGAGCTGTTTTTT.

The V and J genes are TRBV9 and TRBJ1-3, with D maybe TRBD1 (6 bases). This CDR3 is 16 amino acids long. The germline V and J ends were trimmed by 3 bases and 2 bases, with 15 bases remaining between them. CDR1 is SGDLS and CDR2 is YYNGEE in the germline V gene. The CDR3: CASSANRVVAGNTIYF. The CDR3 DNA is TGTGCCAGCAGCGCGAACAGGGTTGTGGCTGGAAACACCATATATTTT. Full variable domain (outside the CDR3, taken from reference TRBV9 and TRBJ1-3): DSGVTQTPKHLITATGQRVTLRCSPRSGDLSVYWYQQSLDQGLQFLIQYYNGEERAKGNILERFSAQQFPDLHSELNLSSLELGDSALYFCASSANRVVAGNTIYFGEGSWLTVV.

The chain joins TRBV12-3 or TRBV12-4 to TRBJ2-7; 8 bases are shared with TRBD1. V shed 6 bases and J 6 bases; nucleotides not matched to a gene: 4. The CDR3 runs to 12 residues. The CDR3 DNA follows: TGTGCCAGCAGCCGGACAGGGAGCGAGCAGTACTTC. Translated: CASSRTGSEQYF.

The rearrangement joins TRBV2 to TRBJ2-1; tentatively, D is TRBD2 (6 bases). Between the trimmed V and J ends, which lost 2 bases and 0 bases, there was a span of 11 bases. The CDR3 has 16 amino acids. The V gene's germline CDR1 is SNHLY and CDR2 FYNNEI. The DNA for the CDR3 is TGTGCCAGCAGTGAACAGCGGGTGGGCTCCTACAATGAGCAGTTCTTC. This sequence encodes CASSEQRVGSYNEQFF. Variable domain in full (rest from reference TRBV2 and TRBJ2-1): EPEVTQTPSHQVTQMGQEVILRCVPISNHLYFYWYRQILGQKVEFLVSFYNNEISEKSEIFDDQFSVERPDGSNFTLKIRSTKLEDSAMYFCASSEQRVGSYNEQFFGPGTRLTVL.

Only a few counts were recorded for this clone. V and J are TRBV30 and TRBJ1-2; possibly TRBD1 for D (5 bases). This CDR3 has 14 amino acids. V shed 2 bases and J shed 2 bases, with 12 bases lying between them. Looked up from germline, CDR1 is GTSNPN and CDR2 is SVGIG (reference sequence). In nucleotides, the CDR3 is TGTGCCTGGAGTCAGGGTCGAACCAACTATGGCTACACCTTC. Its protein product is CAWSQGRTNYGYTF.

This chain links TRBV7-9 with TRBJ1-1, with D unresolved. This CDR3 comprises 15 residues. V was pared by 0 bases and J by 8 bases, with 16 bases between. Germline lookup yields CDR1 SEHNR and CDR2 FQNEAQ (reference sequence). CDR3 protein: CASSLARPEAREAFF. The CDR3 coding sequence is TGTGCCAGCAGCTTAGCGCGGCCGGAGGCAAGAGAAGCTTTCTTT. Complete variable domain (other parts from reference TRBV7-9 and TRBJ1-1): DTGVSQNPRHKITKRGQNVTFRCDPISEHNRLYWYRQTLGQGPEFLTYFQNEAQLEKSRLLSDRFSAERPKGSFSTLEIQRTEQGDSAMYLCASSLARPEAREAFFGQGTRLTVV.

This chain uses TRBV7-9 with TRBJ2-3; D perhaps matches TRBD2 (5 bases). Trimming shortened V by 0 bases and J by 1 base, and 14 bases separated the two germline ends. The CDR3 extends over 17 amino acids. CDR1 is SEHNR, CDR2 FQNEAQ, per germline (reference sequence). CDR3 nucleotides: TGTGCCAGCAGCTTAGCCAAACTAGAGATGGGCACAGATACGCAGTATTTT. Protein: CASSLAKLEMGTDTQYF. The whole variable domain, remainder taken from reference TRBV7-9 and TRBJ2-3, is DTGVSQNPRHKITKRGQNVTFRCDPISEHNRLYWYRQTLGQGPEFLTYFQNEAQLEKSRLLSDRFSAERPKGSFSTLEIQRTEQGDSAMYLCASSLAKLEMGTDTQYFGPGTRLTVL.

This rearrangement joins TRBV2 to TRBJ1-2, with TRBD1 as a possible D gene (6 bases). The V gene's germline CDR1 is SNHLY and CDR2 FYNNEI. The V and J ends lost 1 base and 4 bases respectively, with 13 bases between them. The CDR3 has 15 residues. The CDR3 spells CASSEDWTVTYGYTF. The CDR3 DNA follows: TGTGCCAGCAGTGAAGATTGGACAGTCACCTATGGCTACACCTTC.

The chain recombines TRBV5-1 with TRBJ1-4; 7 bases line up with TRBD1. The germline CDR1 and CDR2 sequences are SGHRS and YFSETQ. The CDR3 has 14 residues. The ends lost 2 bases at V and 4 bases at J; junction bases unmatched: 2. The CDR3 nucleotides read TGCGCCAGCAGCTTACAGGGGTTTAATGAAAAACTGTTTTTT. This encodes CASSLQGFNEKLFF.

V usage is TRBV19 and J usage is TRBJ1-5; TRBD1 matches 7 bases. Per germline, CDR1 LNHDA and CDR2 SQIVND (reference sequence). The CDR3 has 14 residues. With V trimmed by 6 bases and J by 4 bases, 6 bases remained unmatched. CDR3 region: CASRTTGTNQPQHF. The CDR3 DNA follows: TGTGCCAGTAGAACGACAGGGACGAATCAGCCCCAGCATTTT.

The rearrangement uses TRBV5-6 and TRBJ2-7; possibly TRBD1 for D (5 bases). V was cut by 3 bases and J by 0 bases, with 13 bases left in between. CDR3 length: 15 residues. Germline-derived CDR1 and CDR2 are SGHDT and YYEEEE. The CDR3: CASSSTGLSSYEQYF. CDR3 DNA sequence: TGTGCCAGCAGCTCAACAGGTTTGAGCTCCTACGAGCAGTACTTC.

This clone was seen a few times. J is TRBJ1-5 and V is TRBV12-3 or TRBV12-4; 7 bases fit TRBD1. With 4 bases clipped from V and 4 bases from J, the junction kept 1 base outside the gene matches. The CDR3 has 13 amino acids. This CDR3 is CASSSTGNQPQHF. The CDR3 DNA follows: TGTGCCAGCAGTTCGACAGGGAATCAGCCCCAGCATTTT.

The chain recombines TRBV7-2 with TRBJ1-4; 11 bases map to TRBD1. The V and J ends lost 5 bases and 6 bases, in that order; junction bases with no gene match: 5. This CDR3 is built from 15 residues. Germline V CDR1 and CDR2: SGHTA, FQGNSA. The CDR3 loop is CASSPRDRGYEKLFF. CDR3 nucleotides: TGTGCCAGCAGCCCCAGGGACAGGGGGTATGAAAAACTGTTTTTT.

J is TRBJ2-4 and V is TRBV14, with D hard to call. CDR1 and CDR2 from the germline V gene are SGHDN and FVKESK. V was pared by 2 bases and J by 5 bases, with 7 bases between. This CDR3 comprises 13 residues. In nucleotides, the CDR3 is TGTGCCAGCAGCCAATATACTGAAAACATTCAGTACTTC. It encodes CASSQYTENIQYF.

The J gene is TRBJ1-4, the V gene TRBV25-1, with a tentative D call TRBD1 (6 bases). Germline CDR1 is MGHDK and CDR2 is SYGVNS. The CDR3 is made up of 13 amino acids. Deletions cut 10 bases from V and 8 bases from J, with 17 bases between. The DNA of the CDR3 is TGTGCCACAGCGAGGGGGGGGGACGAAAAACTGTTTTTT. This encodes CATARGGDEKLFF.

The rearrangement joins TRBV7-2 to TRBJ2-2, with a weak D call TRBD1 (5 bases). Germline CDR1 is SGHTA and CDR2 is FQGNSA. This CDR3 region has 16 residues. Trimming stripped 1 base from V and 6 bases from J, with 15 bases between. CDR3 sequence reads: CASSLVLLQGSGELFF. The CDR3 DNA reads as TGTGCCAGCAGCTTAGTTCTCCTGCAGGGTTCCGGGGAGCTGTTTTTT.

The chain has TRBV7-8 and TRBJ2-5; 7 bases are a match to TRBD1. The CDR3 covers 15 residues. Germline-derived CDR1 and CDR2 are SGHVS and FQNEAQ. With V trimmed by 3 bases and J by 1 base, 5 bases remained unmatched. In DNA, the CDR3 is TGTGCCAGCAGCTTCCGGGACAGTCTCCAAGAGACCCAGTACTTC. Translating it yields CASSFRDSLQETQYF.

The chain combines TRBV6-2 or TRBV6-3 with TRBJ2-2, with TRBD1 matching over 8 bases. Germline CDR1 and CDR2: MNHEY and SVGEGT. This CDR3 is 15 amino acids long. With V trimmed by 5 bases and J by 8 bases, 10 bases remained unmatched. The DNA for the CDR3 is TGTGCCAGCAGTGTCCAAACAGGGGGACGAGGGGAGCTGTTTTTT. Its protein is CASSVQTGGRGELFF.

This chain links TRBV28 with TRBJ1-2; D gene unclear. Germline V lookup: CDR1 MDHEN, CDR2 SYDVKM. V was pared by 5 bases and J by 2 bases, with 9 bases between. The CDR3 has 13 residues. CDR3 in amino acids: CASSPSGNYGYTF. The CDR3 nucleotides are TGTGCCAGCAGTCCCTCGGGGAACTATGGCTACACCTTC.

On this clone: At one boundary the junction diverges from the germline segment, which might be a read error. The CDR3 protein is CASSQDRGAYYGYTF. The CDR3 nucleotides are TGCGCCAGCAGCCAAGATCGGGGGGCTTACTACGGCTACACCTTC. The chain couples TRBV4-1 to TRBJ1-2, with D possibly TRBD1 on 6 matching bases. From germline, CDR1 is MGHRA and CDR2 YSYEKL. CDR3 length equals 15 residues.

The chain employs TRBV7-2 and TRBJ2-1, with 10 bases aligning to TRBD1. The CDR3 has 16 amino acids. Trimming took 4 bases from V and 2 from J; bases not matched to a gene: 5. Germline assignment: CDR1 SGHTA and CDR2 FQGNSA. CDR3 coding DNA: TGTGCCAGCAGCTGGGGACAGGGGTTAGCCTACAATGAGCAGTTCTTC. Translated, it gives CASSWGQGLAYNEQFF. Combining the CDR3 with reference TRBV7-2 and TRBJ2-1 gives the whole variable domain GAGVSQSPSNKVTEKGKDVELRCDPISGHTALYWYRQSLGQGLEFLIYFQGNSAPDKSGLPSDRFSAERTGGSVSTLTIQRTQQEDSAVYLCASSWGQGLAYNEQFFGPGTRLTVL.

CDR3 region: CASSEAARAYEQYF. The DNA of the CDR3 is TGTGCCAGCAGTGAAGCGGCCAGGGCCTACGAGCAGTACTTC. The gene calls are TRBV6-1 and TRBJ2-7, with D perhaps matching TRBD1 (5 bases). Trimming removed 0 bases from V and 2 bases from J, with 8 bases in between. The CDR3 sequence is 14 residues long. Germline-derived CDR1 and CDR2 are MNHNS and SASEGT.

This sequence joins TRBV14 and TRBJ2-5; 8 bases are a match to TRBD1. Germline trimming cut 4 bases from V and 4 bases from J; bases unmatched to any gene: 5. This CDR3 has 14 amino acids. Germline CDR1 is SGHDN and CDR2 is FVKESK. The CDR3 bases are TGTGCCAGCAGCCGGGACAGGACAAGAGAGACCCAGTACTTC. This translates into CASSRDRTRETQYF.

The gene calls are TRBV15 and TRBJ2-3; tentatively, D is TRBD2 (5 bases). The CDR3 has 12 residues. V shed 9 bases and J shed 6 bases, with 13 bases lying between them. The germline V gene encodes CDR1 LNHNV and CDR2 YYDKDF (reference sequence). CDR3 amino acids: CATKDRGDTQYF. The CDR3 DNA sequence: TGTGCCACTAAGGATCGAGGGGATACGCAGTATTTT.